This T cell receptor beta chain came from a study of blood T cell repertoires in COVID-19. At the level of the study: Spain, Italy and the United States supplied samples that represented acute and convalescent COVID-19. PBMCs, B-cell-depleted T cells, or T cells provided the cDNA or gDNA that made up the material.

The V end was cut by 4 bases, the J end by 0 bases, with 12 bases between. The CDR3 length is 15 residues. CDR1 and CDR2 (germline): MGHRA, YSYEKL. TCRdb keeps only in-frame clones here, not all; method: immunoSEQ multiplex PCR. This sample yields 55,000 to 80,000 clones, of which 78% are seen a single time; approximately 15% belongs to the top ten. In this sample, this clone turned up once. The sequenced material came from peripheral blood. This clonotype was sampled from a man aged 55 to 70 with COVID-19, enrolled during active disease. This sequence joins TRBV4-1 and TRBJ2-5; weak D call: TRBD1 (6 bases). The CDR3, as DNA: TGCGCCAGCAGCCGCAACCGGGACAACCAAGAGACCCAGTACTTC. Protein: CASSRNRDNQETQYF.